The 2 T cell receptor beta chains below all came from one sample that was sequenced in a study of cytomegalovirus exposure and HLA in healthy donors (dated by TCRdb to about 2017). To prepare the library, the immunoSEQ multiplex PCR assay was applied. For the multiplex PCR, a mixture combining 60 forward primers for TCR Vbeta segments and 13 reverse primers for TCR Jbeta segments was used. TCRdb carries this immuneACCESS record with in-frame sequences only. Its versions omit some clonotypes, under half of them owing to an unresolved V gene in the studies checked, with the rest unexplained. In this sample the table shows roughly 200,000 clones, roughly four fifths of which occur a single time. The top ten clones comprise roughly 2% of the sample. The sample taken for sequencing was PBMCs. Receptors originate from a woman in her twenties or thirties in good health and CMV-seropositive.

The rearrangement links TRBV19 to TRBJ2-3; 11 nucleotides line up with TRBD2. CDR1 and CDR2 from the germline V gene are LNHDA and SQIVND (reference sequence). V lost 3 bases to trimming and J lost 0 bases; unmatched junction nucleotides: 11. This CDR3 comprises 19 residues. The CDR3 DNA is TGTGCCAGTAGTATCAGACCACTAGCGGGGGTGATTAGCACAGATACGCAGTATTTT. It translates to CASSIRPLAGVISTDTQYF.

CDR3 sequence (DNA): TGTGCCAGCAGTTTTTCGGTAGACTCCCGTGAGCAGTTCTTC. Translation: CASSFSVDSREQFF. The chain uses TRBV27 and TRBJ2-1; D gene uncertain. The germline V and J ends were trimmed by 3 bases and 9 bases, with 15 bases remaining between them. The germline gives CDR1 MNHEY, CDR2 SMNVEV (reference sequence). The length of the CDR3 is 14 residues.